This TCR beta chain was obtained from a study of blood T cell repertoires in COVID-19 (dated by TCRdb to 2019 to 2021). Looking at the study overall: Collaborator samples came from the United States, Italy and Spain and covered acute and convalescent phases of COVID-19. The material from the prospective study consisted of cDNA or gDNA derived from T cells, B-cell-depleted T cells, or PBMCs. Where available, HLA class I and class II types were taken from metadata supplied by the sample provider and were not determined by assay-based typing. The dataset comprised deeply sampled blood TCRbeta repertoires from subjects exposed to, actively infected with, or recovered from COVID-19. The samples were drawn from the first 160 participants of the ongoing ImmuneRACE study and from some 1,300 subjects provided by 6 global collaborators. Nearly every sample came with metadata listing a de-identified subject ID, COVID-19 status, age in years and sex. The repertoires were made available in a free public database intended to serve as a resource for research on the immune response to SARS-CoV-2.

A few counts support this clone. Its antigen specificity is not known. No much larger clonotype is one base removed from it; base qualities were not supplied. General findings and caveats noted by the study authors: Clinical and demographic metadata were provided uncurated, with the amount varying by source and participant.

TCRbeta CDR3 regions were amplified from genomic DNA by means of the immunoSEQ Assay, a bias-controlled multiplex PCR. Processing in the source paper ran as follows. The number of nucleated cells in each sample was estimated from the amplification of reference gene primers within the assay. To quantify the absolute abundance of each unique TCRbeta CDR3 rearrangement, sequence reads were collapsed and filtered. For each sample, productive Simpson clonality was calculated as the square root of Simpson's diversity index across productive rearrangements. TCRdb carries this immuneACCESS record with in-frame sequences only. Its versions omit some clonotypes, under half of them owing to an unresolved V gene in the studies checked, with the rest unexplained. That table gives V, J and clone size, and the DNA gave D and trimming. The sample table holds about 210,000 clones, of which around four fifths were seen once. The leading ten clones occupy approximately 8% of the sample.

Measured from the cysteine to the phenylalanine, the CDR3 is 13 residues long. Of all the DNA, just the CDR3 is kept, 39 bases in frame from base 1. V is shortened by 2 bases, J by 6 bases, and the region joining them spans 10 bases. CDR1 and CDR2 are read off the germline V gene as SGHTA and FQGNSA. The collaborating institutions used their own protocols to collect whole blood in K2EDTA tubes. For TCRbeta analysis, collaborators shipped samples in one of three forms: frozen whole blood, isolated PBMCs, or DNA extracted from either of those sample types. The source material was peripheral blood. The rearranged chain carries TRBV7-2 and TRBJ1-2; no confident D gene assignment can be made. This receptor was identified in a woman aged 45-65 years with active or convalescent COVID-19. For the CDR3, the sequence is CASSLLGSNGYTF. In nucleotides, the sequence is TGTGCCAGCAGCTTATTAGGGAGCAATGGCTACACCTTC.